This T cell receptor (beta chain) was retrieved from a study of regulatory T cells in long-lasting Graves disease. Study summary: Persistent Graves' disease required over 5 years of antithyroid drugs and positive TSH receptor antibodies.

Time point in this sample: persistent/refractory GD, antithyroid drugs over 5 years with positive TRAb. Researchers made the TCR library from RNA that was extracted from PBMCs. Investigators prepared the TCR beta libraries by applying iRepertoire HTBI primers and Arm-PCR of CDR3 regions. One entry per CDR3 protein results from TCRdb running MiXCR on the multiplex PCR reads. This repertoire shows nearly 350,000 distinct CDR3 sequences, around a fifth found once; its top ten account for 25% to 35%. Between the trimmed V and J ends, which lost 5 bases and 6 bases, there was a span of 14 bases. The CDR3 length is 14 residues.

The rearrangement uses TRBV12-3 or TRBV12-4 and TRBJ1-5; D is possibly TRBD1 (5 bases). Sequenced here: peripheral blood mononuclear cells (PBMCs), sampled when the disease was refractory, from a patient treated with antithyroid drugs. The TCR was taken from a female donor with Graves disease. The CDR3 nucleotides are TGTGCCAGCAGTCGACAGTCCCCTTCTCAGCCCCAGCATTTT. Its translation is CASSRQSPSQPQHF.